The rows below give T cell receptor beta chains drawn from one sample of a study of blood T cell repertoires in COVID-19. The data were produced by immunoSEQ multiplex PCR, yet TCRdb's version contains in-frame clones alone and is incomplete. The sample lists roughly 60,000 clones; approximately 83% were seen once. Sequencing was carried out using peripheral blood. All receptors derive from a woman older than 75 with acute or convalescent COVID-19. Each CDR3 is given with its conserved first and last residue. Each record gives: clone size, D gene, V gene, J gene, CDR3 protein, CDR3 DNA. The D gene is left open where the match is weak. Some rows mark clone size as missing; the rest say once, few, many or name a class of expanded clone.

clone size: NA; D gene: TRBD1; V gene: TRBV7-8; J gene: TRBJ1-1; CDR3 protein: CASSQQGALNTEAFF; CDR3 DNA: TGTGCCAGCAGCCAACAGGGGGCGTTGAACACTGAAGCTTTCTTT
clone size: NA; D gene: TRBD2; V gene: TRBV6-1; J gene: TRBJ2-1; CDR3 protein: CASSAATSGSNEQFF; CDR3 DNA: TGTGCCAGCAGTGCAGCGACTAGCGGGAGCAATGAGCAGTTCTTC
clone size: NA; D gene: NA; V gene: TRBV18; J gene: TRBJ1-1; CDR3 protein: CASSPQLGENTEAFF; CDR3 DNA: TGTGCCAGCTCACCACAGTTAGGAGAGAACACTGAAGCTTTCTTT
clone size: NA; D gene: NA; V gene: TRBV27; J gene: TRBJ2-1; CDR3 protein: CASSLVVEASEQFF; CDR3 DNA: TGTGCCAGCAGTTTGGTAGTAGAAGCGAGTGAGCAGTTCTTC
clone size: NA; D gene: NA; V gene: TRBV7-3; J gene: TRBJ2-1; CDR3 protein: CASSLIGGRYNEQFF; CDR3 DNA: TGTGCCAGCAGCTTAATCGGGGGGCGCTACAATGAGCAGTTCTTC
clone size: few; D gene: TRBD2; V gene: TRBV19; J gene: TRBJ2-1; CDR3 protein: CASSRRTSVNNEQFF; CDR3 DNA: TGTGCCAGTAGTAGAAGGACTAGCGTGAACAATGAGCAGTTCTTC
clone size: once; D gene: NA; V gene: TRBV20-1; J gene: TRBJ2-5; CDR3 protein: CSASTPGTVQETQYF; CDR3 DNA: TGCAGTGCTAGTACCCCGGGGACTGTACAAGAGACCCAGTACTTC
clone size: NA; D gene: NA; V gene: TRBV28; J gene: TRBJ2-7; CDR3 protein: CASNGRIPYEQYF; CDR3 DNA: TGTGCCAGCAACGGGAGAATACCCTACGAGCAGTACTTC
clone size: NA; D gene: NA; V gene: TRBV2; J gene: TRBJ1-5; CDR3 protein: CASREGTRVGAQHF; CDR3 DNA: TGTGCCAGCAGGGAAGGGACAAGGGTAGGGGCCCAGCATTTT
clone size: NA; D gene: NA; V gene: TRBV5-1; J gene: TRBJ1-2; CDR3 protein: CASMEGGAREGYTF; CDR3 DNA: TGCGCCAGCATGGAGGGAGGAGCCCGCGAAGGCTACACCTTC
clone size: NA; D gene: NA; V gene: TRBV5-1; J gene: TRBJ2-2; CDR3 protein: CASLEVRDSLMKGELFF; CDR3 DNA: TGCGCCAGCCTCGAAGTTCGGGACTCCCTTATGAAAGGGGAGCTGTTTTTT
clone size: medium-sized; D gene: NA; V gene: TRBV7-2; J gene: TRBJ1-2; CDR3 protein: CASSLTGPYGYTF; CDR3 DNA: TGTGCCAGCAGCTTAACAGGGCCCTATGGCTACACCTTC
clone size: NA; D gene: NA; V gene: TRBV11-2; J gene: TRBJ2-3; CDR3 protein: CASSLGLIDTQYF; CDR3 DNA: TGTGCCAGCAGCTTAGGACTGATAGATACGCAGTATTTT
clone size: NA; D gene: NA; V gene: TRBV7-3; J gene: TRBJ1-6; CDR3 protein: CASSLRPPGNSPLHF; CDR3 DNA: TGTGCCAGCAGCTTAAGGCCCCCAGGCAATTCACCCCTCCACTTT
clone size: NA; D gene: TRBD1; V gene: TRBV5-1; J gene: TRBJ1-1; CDR3 protein: CASSSVGQAEAFF; CDR3 DNA: TGCGCCAGCAGCTCCGTGGGACAGGCTGAAGCTTTCTTT
clone size: NA; D gene: NA; V gene: TRBV30; J gene: TRBJ2-1; CDR3 protein: CAWSVGGLPMGNEQFF; CDR3 DNA: TGTGCCTGGAGTGTAGGAGGACTCCCAATGGGCAATGAGCAGTTCTTC
clone size: NA; D gene: TRBD1; V gene: TRBV6-2/TRBV6-3; J gene: TRBJ1-4; CDR3 protein: CASSYGGQGGRNENLFF; CDR3 DNA: TGTGCCAGCAGTTACGGGGGACAGGGGGGAAGGAATGAAAACCTGTTTTTT
clone size: NA; D gene: NA; V gene: TRBV6-5; J gene: TRBJ2-7; CDR3 protein: CASFSRGQTYEQYF; CDR3 DNA: TGTGCCAGCTTCTCGCGCGGGCAGACCTACGAGCAGTACTTC
clone size: NA; D gene: TRBD1; V gene: TRBV7-9; J gene: TRBJ1-5; CDR3 protein: CASSLDRGGQPQHF; CDR3 DNA: TGTGCCAGCAGCCTGGACAGGGGGGGGCAGCCCCAGCATTTT
clone size: NA; D gene: NA; V gene: TRBV27; J gene: TRBJ2-4; CDR3 protein: CASGGLLKNIQYF; CDR3 DNA: TGTGCCAGCGGGGGACTCCTCAAAAACATTCAGTACTTC
clone size: once; D gene: TRBD1; V gene: TRBV6-5; J gene: TRBJ1-5; CDR3 protein: CASSYGQGTGPQHF; CDR3 DNA: TGTGCCAGCAGTTACGGACAGGGGACAGGGCCCCAGCATTTT
clone size: NA; D gene: NA; V gene: TRBV27; J gene: TRBJ2-2; CDR3 protein: CASSLGPPGELFF; CDR3 DNA: TGTGCCAGCAGTTTAGGCCCTCCCGGGGAGCTGTTTTTT